Listed below are T cell receptor beta chains from one sample, sequenced in a study of blood T cell repertoires in COVID-19. TCRdb keeps only in-frame clones here, not all; method: immunoSEQ multiplex PCR. This table holds about 180,000 clones, approximately 83% found once. What was sequenced was peripheral blood. These receptors were obtained from a human donor with active or convalescent COVID-19. The donor label of this sample is uncertain. Both conserved end residues are part of each CDR3. The D gene is left open where the match is weak. A clone size is listed for some rows: how often the clone was seen (once, few, many), or a class if it is expanded.

v_call: TRBV4-3
j_call: TRBJ1-2
clone_size: -
d_call: TRBD1
cdr3_nt: TGCGCCAGCAGCTACGGACAGGGATATGGCTACACCTTC
cdr3_aa: CASSYGQGYGYTF

v_call: TRBV27
j_call: TRBJ2-1
clone_size: -
d_call: -
cdr3_nt: TGTGCCAGCAGTTTACCAGGGTATGAGCAGTTCTTC
cdr3_aa: CASSLPGYEQFF

v_call: TRBV9
j_call: TRBJ2-6
clone_size: -
d_call: TRBD1
cdr3_nt: TGTGCCAGCAGGGGGGACAGGGGGCGCCCTGGGGCCAACGTCCTGACTTTC
cdr3_aa: CASRGDRGRPGANVLTF

v_call: TRBV3-1/TRBV3-2
j_call: TRBJ2-5
clone_size: -
d_call: -
cdr3_nt: TGTGCCAGCAGCCCCAGGCCCCAAGAGACCCAGTACTTC
cdr3_aa: CASSPRPQETQYF

v_call: TRBV6-1
j_call: TRBJ1-1
clone_size: -
d_call: -
cdr3_nt: TGTGCCAGCAGTGAATCGACAGGGAACACTGAAGCTTTCTTT
cdr3_aa: CASSESTGNTEAFF

v_call: TRBV6-1
j_call: TRBJ2-7
clone_size: -
d_call: -
cdr3_nt: TGTGCCAGCAGTGAAAAGGGGATCTCCTACGAGCAGTACTTC
cdr3_aa: CASSEKGISYEQYF

v_call: TRBV9
j_call: TRBJ2-1
clone_size: once
d_call: TRBD2
cdr3_nt: TGTGCCAGCAACCCGTCGGGGGGAGGGTCCTACAATGAGCAGTTCTTC
cdr3_aa: CASNPSGGGSYNEQFF

v_call: TRBV7-3
j_call: TRBJ2-1
clone_size: -
d_call: TRBD2
cdr3_nt: TGTGCCAGCAGCTTAAAAGCTAGCGGGGCCAATGAGCAGTTCTTC
cdr3_aa: CASSLKASGANEQFF

v_call: TRBV9
j_call: TRBJ1-2
clone_size: -
d_call: -
cdr3_nt: TGTGCCAGCAGCGCGACTCCCGGGGGTCGAGATGGCTACACCTTC
cdr3_aa: CASSATPGGRDGYTF

v_call: TRBV2
j_call: TRBJ2-2
clone_size: few
d_call: -
cdr3_nt: TGTGCCAGCAGTGGTGAAGGGGCGGACACCGGGGAGCTGTTTTTT
cdr3_aa: CASSGEGADTGELFF

v_call: TRBV5-1
j_call: TRBJ2-3
clone_size: -
d_call: TRBD2
cdr3_nt: TGCGCCAGCAGCCCAGAGCGGGGAGGCACAGATACGCAGTATTTT
cdr3_aa: CASSPERGGTDTQYF

v_call: TRBV7-3
j_call: TRBJ1-2
clone_size: -
d_call: TRBD1
cdr3_nt: TGTGCCAGCAGCCCCGACAGGGAAGGTGGCTACACCTTC
cdr3_aa: CASSPDREGGYTF

v_call: TRBV6-5
j_call: TRBJ2-1
clone_size: few
d_call: TRBD2
cdr3_nt: TGTGCCAGCAGTTACACTAGCGGGAGGGCCTACAATGAGCAGTTCTTC
cdr3_aa: CASSYTSGRAYNEQFF

v_call: TRBV19
j_call: TRBJ1-1
clone_size: -
d_call: -
cdr3_nt: TGTGCCAGTAGTATAGTAGTAGCGGGGGGAAACACTGAAGCTTTCTTT
cdr3_aa: CASSIVVAGGNTEAFF

v_call: TRBV5-1
j_call: TRBJ2-3
clone_size: -
d_call: TRBD1
cdr3_nt: TGCGCCAGCAGGAAACCCACAGGGGCGGCAGATACGCAGTATTTT
cdr3_aa: CASRKPTGAADTQYF

v_call: TRBV4-1
j_call: TRBJ1-1
clone_size: once
d_call: -
cdr3_nt: TGCGCCAGCAGCCAAGATTGGCAGGGATCCTCGAACACTGAAGCTTTCTTT
cdr3_aa: CASSQDWQGSSNTEAFF

v_call: TRBV10-3
j_call: TRBJ1-6
clone_size: -
d_call: -
cdr3_nt: TGTGCCATCAGTCGAGTACCGGGACTTGAAAATTCACCCCTCCACTTT
cdr3_aa: CAISRVPGLENSPLHF

v_call: TRBV28
j_call: TRBJ2-2
clone_size: -
d_call: -
cdr3_nt: TGTGCCAGCAGTTTAGGAGGTATATTGATCGGCGATACCGGGGAGCTGTTTTTT
cdr3_aa: CASSLGGILIGDTGELFF

v_call: TRBV5-1
j_call: TRBJ2-3
clone_size: -
d_call: TRBD2
cdr3_nt: TGCGCCAGCAGCCTGCGTAGCGGGGGAGCTAGCACAGATACGCAGTATTTT
cdr3_aa: CASSLRSGGASTDTQYF

v_call: TRBV30
j_call: TRBJ1-1
clone_size: -
d_call: -
cdr3_nt: TGTGCCTGGGTTTCATTAGGCAGGGGACGGAACACTGAAGCTTTCTTT
cdr3_aa: CAWVSLGRGRNTEAFF

v_call: TRBV12-3/TRBV12-4
j_call: TRBJ1-2
clone_size: -
d_call: -
cdr3_nt: TGTGCCAGCACCCCAGGCCCGGCTAGCTACACCTTC
cdr3_aa: CASTPGPASYTF

v_call: TRBV2
j_call: TRBJ2-1
clone_size: once
d_call: TRBD2
cdr3_nt: TGTGCCAGCAGTCGATTAGCGGGGGGTCACAATGAGCAGTTCTTC
cdr3_aa: CASSRLAGGHNEQFF

v_call: TRBV3-1/TRBV3-2
j_call: TRBJ1-1
clone_size: -
d_call: -
cdr3_nt: TGTGCCAGCAGCCACAGAGGCACGGGGACTGAAGCTTTCTTT
cdr3_aa: CASSHRGTGTEAFF

v_call: TRBV11-2
j_call: TRBJ1-2
clone_size: -
d_call: -
cdr3_nt: TGTGCCAGCAGCCAAGAGAGGACATTCAGCTATGGCTACACCTTC
cdr3_aa: CASSQERTFSYGYTF

v_call: TRBV5-1
j_call: TRBJ2-7
clone_size: -
d_call: TRBD2
cdr3_nt: TGCGCCAGCAGCTCGACTAGCGGGAGTTCTGGGCAGTACTTC
cdr3_aa: CASSSTSGSSGQYF

v_call: TRBV6-1
j_call: TRBJ1-2
clone_size: -
d_call: TRBD1
cdr3_nt: TGTGCCAGCAGTGATCCGGGACAGGGTAACTATGGCTACACCTTC
cdr3_aa: CASSDPGQGNYGYTF

v_call: TRBV5-5
j_call: TRBJ2-5
clone_size: -
d_call: TRBD2
cdr3_nt: TGTGCCAGCAGCGCGGGACTAAACAAAGAGACCCAGTACTTC
cdr3_aa: CASSAGLNKETQYF

v_call: TRBV28
j_call: TRBJ1-2
clone_size: -
d_call: -
cdr3_nt: TGTGCCAGCAGTTTTTTGGGGGCGGATAACTATGGCTACACCTTC
cdr3_aa: CASSFLGADNYGYTF

v_call: TRBV2
j_call: TRBJ2-1
clone_size: -
d_call: TRBD2
cdr3_nt: TGTGCCAGCAGGTTTAGGACTAGCGGATACAATGAGCAGTTCTTC
cdr3_aa: CASRFRTSGYNEQFF

v_call: TRBV19
j_call: TRBJ2-6
clone_size: -
d_call: TRBD2
cdr3_nt: TGTGCCAGTAGCGTAGCGGGACACCCTGGGGCCAACGTCCTGACTTTC
cdr3_aa: CASSVAGHPGANVLTF

v_call: TRBV18
j_call: TRBJ2-4
clone_size: -
d_call: TRBD1
cdr3_nt: TGTGCCAGCTCACCTAGGACAGGGATTGGAAACATTCAGTACTTC
cdr3_aa: CASSPRTGIGNIQYF

v_call: TRBV7-2
j_call: TRBJ1-1
clone_size: -
d_call: -
cdr3_nt: TGTGCCAGCAGCTTAAATAGGAACACTGAAGCTTTCTTT
cdr3_aa: CASSLNRNTEAFF

v_call: TRBV5-1
j_call: TRBJ2-1
clone_size: -
d_call: TRBD2
cdr3_nt: TGCGCCAGCAGCGCGGGACTAGCGGGAGGGGAAAATGAGCAGTTCTTC
cdr3_aa: CASSAGLAGGENEQFF

v_call: TRBV7-7
j_call: TRBJ2-2
clone_size: -
d_call: TRBD2
cdr3_nt: TGTGCTAGCAGCTCTGGATCAGCGGGGTACACCGGGGAGCTGTTTTTT
cdr3_aa: CASSSGSAGYTGELFF

v_call: TRBV29-1
j_call: TRBJ1-3
clone_size: -
d_call: -
cdr3_nt: TGCAGCGTTACAGGGAGCTCTGGAAACACCATATATTTT
cdr3_aa: CSVTGSSGNTIYF

v_call: TRBV7-2
j_call: TRBJ2-5
clone_size: -
d_call: TRBD2
cdr3_nt: TGTGCCAGCAGCTTCCAACTAGCGGGGGGAGAGGAGACCCAGTACTTC
cdr3_aa: CASSFQLAGGEETQYF

v_call: TRBV7-2
j_call: TRBJ1-4
clone_size: once
d_call: -
cdr3_nt: TGTGCCAGCAGCTTAGACCCAGGGGTCGGTGAAAAACTGTTTTTT
cdr3_aa: CASSLDPGVGEKLFF

v_call: TRBV4-1
j_call: TRBJ2-1
clone_size: -
d_call: TRBD2
cdr3_nt: TGCGCCAGCACCGGGACTAGCGGGGGGGCCTACAATGAGCAGTTCTTC
cdr3_aa: CASTGTSGGAYNEQFF

v_call: TRBV2
j_call: TRBJ1-5
clone_size: -
d_call: -
cdr3_nt: TGTGCCAGCACAAAATTACAGGGATACAATCAGCCCCAGCATTTT
cdr3_aa: CASTKLQGYNQPQHF

v_call: TRBV7-6
j_call: TRBJ2-2
clone_size: -
d_call: TRBD2
cdr3_nt: TGTGCCAGCAGCTCTATTAGGGGACTGACCCCACTAGCGGGACTCGTCGGGGAGCTGTTTTTT
cdr3_aa: CASSSIRGLTPLAGLVGELFF